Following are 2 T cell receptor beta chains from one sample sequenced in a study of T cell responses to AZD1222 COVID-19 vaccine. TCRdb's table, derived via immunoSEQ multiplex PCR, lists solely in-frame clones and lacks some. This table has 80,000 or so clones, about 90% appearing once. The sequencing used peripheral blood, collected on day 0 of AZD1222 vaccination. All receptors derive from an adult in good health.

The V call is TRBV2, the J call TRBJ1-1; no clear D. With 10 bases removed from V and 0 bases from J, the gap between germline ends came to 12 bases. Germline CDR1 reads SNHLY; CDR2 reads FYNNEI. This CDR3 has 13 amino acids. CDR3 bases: TGTGCCAACGGTAAAGGGATGAACACTGAAGCTTTCTTT. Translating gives CANGKGMNTEAFF.

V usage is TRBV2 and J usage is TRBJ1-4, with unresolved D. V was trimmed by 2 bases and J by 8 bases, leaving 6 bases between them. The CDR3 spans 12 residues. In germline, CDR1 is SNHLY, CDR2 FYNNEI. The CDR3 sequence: CASSERGEKLFF. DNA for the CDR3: TGTGCCAGCAGTGAACGTGGGGAAAAACTGTTTTTT.